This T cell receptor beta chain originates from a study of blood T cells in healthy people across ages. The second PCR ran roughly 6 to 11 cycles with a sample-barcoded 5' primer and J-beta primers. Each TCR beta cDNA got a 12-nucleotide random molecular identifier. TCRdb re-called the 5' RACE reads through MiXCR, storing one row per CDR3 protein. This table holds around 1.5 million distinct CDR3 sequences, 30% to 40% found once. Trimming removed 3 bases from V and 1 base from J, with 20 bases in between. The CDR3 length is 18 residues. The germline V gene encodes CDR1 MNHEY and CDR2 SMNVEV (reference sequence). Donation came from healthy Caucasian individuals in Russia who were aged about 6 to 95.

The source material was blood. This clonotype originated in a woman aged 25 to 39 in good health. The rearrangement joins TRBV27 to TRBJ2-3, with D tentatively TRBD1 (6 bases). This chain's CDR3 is CASSFRTGSSSRTDTQYF. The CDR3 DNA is TGTGCCAGCAGTTTCAGAACAGGGTCGTCCAGTCGCACAGATACGCAGTATTTT.